The 5 T cell receptor beta chains below all came from one sample that was sequenced in a study of OX40 agonist ivuxolimab in advanced cancers. The library was produced with the immunoSEQ multiplex PCR assay. The table was pulled from immuneACCESS by TCRdb, which kept in-frame rearrangements only. Such tables lose some clones; where checked, under half of the loss comes from unresolved V genes, and the rest has no known cause. The sample includes 90,000 to 95,000 clones, with around 87% observed a single time. Roughly 4.9% of the sample lies in the top ten. The sample was CD4+ or CD8+ T cells sorted from blood, taken in a trial of the OX40 agonist ivuxolimab. All receptors come from an adult with an advanced solid tumor such as melanoma, head and neck, liver or kidney cancer.

This CDR3 is CAIKGSEDTEAFF. The DNA for the CDR3 is TGTGCCATCAAGGGCAGTGAGGACACTGAAGCTTTCTTT. V and J are TRBV10-3 and TRBJ1-1; no clear D gene. Trimming removed 7 bases at V and 3 bases at J, with 12 bases between. Per the germline V gene, CDR1 is ENHRY and CDR2 is SYGVKD. The CDR3 has 13 amino acids.

This CDR3 reads CASSEAGGYGYTF. Here the CDR3 DNA reads TGCGCCAGCAGTGAGGCCGGGGGCTATGGCTACACCTTC. The chain couples TRBV10-1 to TRBJ1-2; tentatively, D is TRBD1 (5 bases). This CDR3 has 13 amino acids. Germline V lookup: CDR1 WNHNN, CDR2 SYGVQD (reference sequence). V was cut by 2 bases and J by 4 bases, with 8 bases left in between.

V is TRBV18 and J is TRBJ1-3; no clear D gene. In germline, CDR1 is KGHSH, CDR2 LQKENI. The CDR3 contains 12 residues. V was cut by 3 bases and J by 10 bases, with 10 bases left in between. The CDR3 protein is CASSPSAGTIYF. In DNA form, the CDR3 reads TGTGCCAGCTCACCTTCCGCCGGGACCATATATTTT.

V and J are TRBV15 and TRBJ1-2, with 7 bases lining up with TRBD1. The germline gives CDR1 LNHNV, CDR2 YYDKDF (reference sequence). Unmatched junction bases numbered 0, after V lost 1 base and J lost 4 bases. CDR3 length: 13 amino acids. CDR3 protein: CATSRGDSYGYTF. DNA for the CDR3: TGTGCCACCAGCAGAGGGGACAGCTATGGCTACACCTTC.

This chain links TRBV7-8 with TRBJ1-1; 7 bases are shared with TRBD1. The junction had 6 bases not matched to a gene; V was cut back by 5 bases and J by 3 bases. The CDR3 sequence is 14 residues long. Germline CDR1 reads SGHVS; CDR2 reads FQNEAQ. This CDR3 is CASSQRDSYTEAFF. Here the CDR3 DNA reads TGTGCCAGCAGCCAACGGGACAGTTACACTGAAGCTTTCTTT. Looking up the rest from reference TRBV7-8 and TRBJ1-1 gives the full variable domain: GAGVSQSPRYKVAKRGQDVALRCDPISGHVSLFWYQQALGQGPEFLTYFQNEAQLDKSGLPSDRFFAERPEGSVSTLKIQRTQQEDSAVYLCASSQRDSYTEAFFGQGTRLTVV.